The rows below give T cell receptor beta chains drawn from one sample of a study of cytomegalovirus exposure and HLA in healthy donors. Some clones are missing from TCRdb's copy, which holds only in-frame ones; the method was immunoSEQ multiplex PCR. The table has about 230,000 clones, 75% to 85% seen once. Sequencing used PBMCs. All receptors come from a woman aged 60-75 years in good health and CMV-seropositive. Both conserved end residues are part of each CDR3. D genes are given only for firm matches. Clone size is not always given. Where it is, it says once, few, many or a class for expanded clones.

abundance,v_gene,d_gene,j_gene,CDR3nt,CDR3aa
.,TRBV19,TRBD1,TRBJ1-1,TGTGCCAGTGGCGGGACAGGGGGCTCCACTGAAGCTTTCTTT,CASGGTGGSTEAFF
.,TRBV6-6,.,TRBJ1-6,TGTGCCAGCTGTTCACCTCTCGAGGGTTCACCCCTCCACTTT,CASCSPLEGSPLHF
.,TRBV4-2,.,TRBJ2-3,TGTGCCAGCAGCCAAGTCGGTCGGGGGCGGGGGAGCACAGATACGCAGTATTTT,CASSQVGRGRGSTDTQYF
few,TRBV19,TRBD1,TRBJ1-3,TGTGCCAGTAGTATCTCCTACAGGGGCAACGGAAACACCATATATTTT,CASSISYRGNGNTIYF
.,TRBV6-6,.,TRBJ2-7,TGTGCCAGCAGAGACTCGGGGAACGAGCAGTACTTC,CASRDSGNEQYF
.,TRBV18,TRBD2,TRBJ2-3,TGTGCCAGCTCGTCCCTAGCGGGGGGCCTCATTAGCACAGATACGCAGTATTTT,CASSSLAGGLISTDTQYF
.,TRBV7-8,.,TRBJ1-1,TGTGCCAGCAGCTTAGCGGCCGTAATGAACACTGAAGCTTTCTTT,CASSLAAVMNTEAFF
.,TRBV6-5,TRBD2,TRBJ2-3,TGTGCCAGCAGTTCCCGGACTAGCGGTGGCACAGATACGCAGTATTTT,CASSSRTSGGTDTQYF
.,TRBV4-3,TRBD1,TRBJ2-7,TGCGCCAGCAGCCAAGAAGGGACAGACTCCTACGAGCAGTACTTC,CASSQEGTDSYEQYF
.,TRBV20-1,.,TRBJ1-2,TGCAGTGCTCAAATCCCATATGGCTACACCTTC,CSAQIPYGYTF
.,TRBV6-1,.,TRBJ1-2,TGTGCCAGCAGTGAAGCTGAGCTTTCCTATGGCTACACCTTC,CASSEAELSYGYTF
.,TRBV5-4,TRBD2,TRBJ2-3,TGTGCCAGCAGCTGGGATCTAGCTAGCGGGGGCTCGTATACGCAGTATTTT,CASSWDLASGGSYTQYF
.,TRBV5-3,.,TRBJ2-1,TGTGCCAGAAGCTTGGAGGGGGTCCTTACAATATCCTACAATGAGCAGTTCTTC,CARSLEGVLTISYNEQFF
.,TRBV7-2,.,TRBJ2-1,TGTGCCAGCAGCGTCGGACAGAGCTCCTACAATGAGCAGTTCTTC,CASSVGQSSYNEQFF
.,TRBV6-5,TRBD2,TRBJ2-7,TGTGCCAGCAGTTATATAGCGGGGACCTCCTACGAGCAGTACTTC,CASSYIAGTSYEQYF
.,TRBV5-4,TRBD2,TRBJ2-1,TGTGCCAGCAGCTTGGTAGCTAGCGGGGGGGCCCGGGATGAGCAGTTCTTC,CASSLVASGGARDEQFF
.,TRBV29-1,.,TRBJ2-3,TGCAGCGGCCGGGACTCTTACACAGATACGCAGTATTTT,CSGRDSYTDTQYF
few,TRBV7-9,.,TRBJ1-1,TGTGCCAGCAGCGAACAGTTTGAAGCTTTCTTT,CASSEQFEAFF
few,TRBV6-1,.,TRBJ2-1,TGTGCCAGCAGTGCGGTTACCTACAATGAGCAGTTCTTC,CASSAVTYNEQFF
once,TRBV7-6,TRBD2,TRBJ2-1,TGTGCCAGCAGCTTAATAGCGGGAATTAGTGAGCAGTTCTTC,CASSLIAGISEQFF
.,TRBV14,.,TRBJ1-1,TGTGCCAGCAGTTACCAGGAGAACACTGAAGCTTTCTTT,CASSYQENTEAFF
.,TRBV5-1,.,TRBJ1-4,TGCGCCAGCAGCCCAGGACAGCTAACAACTAATGAAAAACTGTTTTTT,CASSPGQLTTNEKLFF
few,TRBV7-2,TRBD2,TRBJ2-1,TGTGCCAGCAGCACAGTTGGGACTAGCGCCACGAAATCGTTCTTC,CASSTVGTSATKSFF
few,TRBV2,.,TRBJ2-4,TGTGCCAGCAGGCCTCCGACAGATCTAGCCAAAAACATTCAGTACTTC,CASRPPTDLAKNIQYF
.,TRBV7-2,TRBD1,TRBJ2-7,TGTGCCAGCAGCTCTCGGACAGGGAACGAGCAGTACTTC,CASSSRTGNEQYF
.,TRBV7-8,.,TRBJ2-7,TGTGCCAGCAGCGAAAAGGGGCCAGGCTACGAGCAGTACTTC,CASSEKGPGYEQYF
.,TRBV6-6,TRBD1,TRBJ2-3,TGTGCCGTACAGGGGGCCGGCACAGATACGCAGTATTTT,CAVQGAGTDTQYF
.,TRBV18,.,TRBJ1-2,TGTGCCAGCTCACCGACTTACCTCGGGGTTCCTTATGGCTACACCTTC,CASSPTYLGVPYGYTF
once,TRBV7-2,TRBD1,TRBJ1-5,TGTGCCAGCAGCCCAGCGCGACAGGGGAATCAGCCCCAGCATTTT,CASSPARQGNQPQHF